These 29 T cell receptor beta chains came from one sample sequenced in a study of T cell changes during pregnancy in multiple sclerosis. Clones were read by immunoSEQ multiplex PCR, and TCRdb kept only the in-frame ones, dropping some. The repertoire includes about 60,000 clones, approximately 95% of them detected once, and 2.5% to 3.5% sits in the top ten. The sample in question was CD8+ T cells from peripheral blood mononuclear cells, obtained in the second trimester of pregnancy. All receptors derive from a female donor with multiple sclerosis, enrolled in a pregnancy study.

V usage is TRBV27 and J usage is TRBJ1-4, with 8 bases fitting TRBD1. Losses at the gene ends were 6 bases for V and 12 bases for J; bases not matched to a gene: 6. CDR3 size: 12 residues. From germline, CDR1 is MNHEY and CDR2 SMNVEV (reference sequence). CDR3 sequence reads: CASRQQGGELFF. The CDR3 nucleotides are TGTGCCAGCAGGCAACAGGGGGGGGAACTGTTTTTT. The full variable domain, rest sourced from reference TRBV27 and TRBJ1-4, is EAQVTQNPRYLITVTGKKLTVTCSQNMNHEYMSWYRQDPGLGLRQIYYSMNVEVTDKGDVPEGYKVSRKEKRNFPLILESPSPNQTSLYFCASRQQGGELFFGSGTQLSVL.

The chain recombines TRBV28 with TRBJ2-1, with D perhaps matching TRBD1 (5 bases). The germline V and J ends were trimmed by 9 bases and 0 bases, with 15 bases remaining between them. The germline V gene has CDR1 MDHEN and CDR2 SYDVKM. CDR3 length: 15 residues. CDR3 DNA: TGTGCCAGTCATGACAGATATAGCTCCTACAATGAGCAGTTCTTC. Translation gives CASHDRYSSYNEQFF.

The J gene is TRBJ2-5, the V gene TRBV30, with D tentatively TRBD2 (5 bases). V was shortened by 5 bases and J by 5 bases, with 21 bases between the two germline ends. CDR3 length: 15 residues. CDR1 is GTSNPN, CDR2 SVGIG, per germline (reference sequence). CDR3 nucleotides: TGTGCCTGGTTAAACCGGGGTCTTGTGGGGGAGACCCAGTACTTC. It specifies CAWLNRGLVGETQYF.

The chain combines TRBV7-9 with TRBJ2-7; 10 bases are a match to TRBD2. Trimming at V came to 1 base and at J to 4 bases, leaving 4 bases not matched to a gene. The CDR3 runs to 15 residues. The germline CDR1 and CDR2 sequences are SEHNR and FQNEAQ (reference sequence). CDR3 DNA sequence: TGTGCCAGCAGCTTAGATAGCGGGGGGCGATACGAGCAGTACTTC. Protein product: CASSLDSGGRYEQYF.

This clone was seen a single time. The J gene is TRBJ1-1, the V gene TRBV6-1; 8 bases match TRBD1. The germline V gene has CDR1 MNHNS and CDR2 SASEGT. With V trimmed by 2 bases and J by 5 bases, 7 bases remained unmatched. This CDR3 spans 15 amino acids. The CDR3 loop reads CASSERQGRGTEAFF. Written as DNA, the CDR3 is TGTGCCAGCAGTGAAAGACAGGGGAGGGGAACTGAAGCTTTCTTT.

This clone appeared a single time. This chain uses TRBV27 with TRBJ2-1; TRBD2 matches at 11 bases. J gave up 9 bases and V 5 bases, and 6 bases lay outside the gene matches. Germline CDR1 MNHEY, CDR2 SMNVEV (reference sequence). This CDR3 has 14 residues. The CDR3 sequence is CASSLLAGEVEQFF. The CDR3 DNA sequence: TGTGCCAGCAGTCTACTAGCGGGAGAGGTTGAGCAGTTCTTC.

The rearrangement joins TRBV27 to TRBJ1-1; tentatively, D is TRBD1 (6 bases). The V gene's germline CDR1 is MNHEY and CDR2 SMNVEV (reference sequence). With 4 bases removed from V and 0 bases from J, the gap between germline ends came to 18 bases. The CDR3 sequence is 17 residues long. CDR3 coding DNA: TGTGCCAGCAGTTCGGACAGAGTGACTTTTATGAACACTGAAGCTTTCTTT. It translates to CASSSDRVTFMNTEAFF.

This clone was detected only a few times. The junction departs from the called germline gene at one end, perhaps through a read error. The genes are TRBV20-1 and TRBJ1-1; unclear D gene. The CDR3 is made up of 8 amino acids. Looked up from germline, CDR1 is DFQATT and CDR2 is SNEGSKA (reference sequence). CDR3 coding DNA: TGCAGTGCTAGCTGGCCCCATTTT. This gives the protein CSASWPHF.

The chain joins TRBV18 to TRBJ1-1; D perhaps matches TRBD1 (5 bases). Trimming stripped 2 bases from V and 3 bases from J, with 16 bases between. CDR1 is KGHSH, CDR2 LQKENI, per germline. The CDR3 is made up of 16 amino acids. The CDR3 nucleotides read TGTGCCAGCTCACCAAAGGGGAAATTACATTACACTGAAGCTTTCTTT. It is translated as CASSPKGKLHYTEAFF.

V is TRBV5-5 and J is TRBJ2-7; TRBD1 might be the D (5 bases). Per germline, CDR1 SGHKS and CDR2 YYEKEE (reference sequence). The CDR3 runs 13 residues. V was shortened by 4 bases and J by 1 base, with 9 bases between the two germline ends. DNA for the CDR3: TGTGCCAGCAGCGAGACAGCTTCCTACGAGCAGTACTTC. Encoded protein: CASSETASYEQYF.

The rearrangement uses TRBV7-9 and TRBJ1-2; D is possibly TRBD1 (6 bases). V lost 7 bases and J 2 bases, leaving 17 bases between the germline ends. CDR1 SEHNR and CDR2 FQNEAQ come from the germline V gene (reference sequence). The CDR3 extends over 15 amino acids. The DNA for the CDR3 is TGTGCCAGCAACTTTGGCACTGACAGGAACTATGGCTACACCTTC. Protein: CASNFGTDRNYGYTF.

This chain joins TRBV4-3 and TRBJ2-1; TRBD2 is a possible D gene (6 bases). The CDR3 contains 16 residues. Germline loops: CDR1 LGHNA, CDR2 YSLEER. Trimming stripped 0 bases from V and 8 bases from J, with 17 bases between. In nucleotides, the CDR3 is TGCGCCAGCAGCCAAGATACGTGGGGGGAAGTGGATGAGCAGTTCTTC. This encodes CASSQDTWGEVDEQFF.

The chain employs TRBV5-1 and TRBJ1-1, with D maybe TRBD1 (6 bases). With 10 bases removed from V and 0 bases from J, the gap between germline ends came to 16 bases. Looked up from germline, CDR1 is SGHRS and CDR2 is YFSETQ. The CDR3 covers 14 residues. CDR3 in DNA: TGCGCCGGCTCGAGGGGGGGATTGAACACTGAAGCTTTCTTT. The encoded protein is CAGSRGGLNTEAFF.

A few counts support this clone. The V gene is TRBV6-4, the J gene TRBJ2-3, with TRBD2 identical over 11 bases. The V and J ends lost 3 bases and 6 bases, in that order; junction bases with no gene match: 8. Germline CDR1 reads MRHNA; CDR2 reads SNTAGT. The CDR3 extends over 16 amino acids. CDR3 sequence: CASSEAVAGGPDTQYF. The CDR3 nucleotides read TGTGCCAGCAGTGAAGCGGTAGCGGGAGGGCCCGATACGCAGTATTTT.

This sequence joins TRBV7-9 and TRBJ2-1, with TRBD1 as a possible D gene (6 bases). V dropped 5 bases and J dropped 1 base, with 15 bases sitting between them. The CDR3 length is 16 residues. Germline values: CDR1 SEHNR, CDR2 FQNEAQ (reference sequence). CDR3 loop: CASSLTGWSSYNEQFF. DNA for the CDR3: TGTGCCAGCAGCCTAACAGGGTGGAGTTCCTACAATGAGCAGTTCTTC.

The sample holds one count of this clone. DNA for the CDR3: TGTGCCAGCAGCTTAGACAGGTCGGGGGATTGGGTCCTCTCCTACGAGCAGTACTTC. Protein product: CASSLDRSGDWVLSYEQYF. The chain carries TRBV7-2 and TRBJ2-7; perhaps TRBD2 as D (6 bases). This CDR3 has 19 amino acids. From germline, CDR1 is SGHTA and CDR2 FQGNSA. V dropped 1 base and J dropped 0 bases, with 22 bases sitting between them.

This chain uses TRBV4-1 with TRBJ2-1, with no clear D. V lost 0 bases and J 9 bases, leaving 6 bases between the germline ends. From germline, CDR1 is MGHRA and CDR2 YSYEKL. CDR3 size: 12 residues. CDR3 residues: CASSQDRSEQFF. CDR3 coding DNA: TGCGCCAGCAGCCAAGATCGGTCTGAGCAGTTCTTC.

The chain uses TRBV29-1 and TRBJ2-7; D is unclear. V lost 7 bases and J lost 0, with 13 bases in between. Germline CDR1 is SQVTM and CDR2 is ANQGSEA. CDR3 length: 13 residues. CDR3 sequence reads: CSAYGDTSYEQYF. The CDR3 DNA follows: TGCAGCGCCTATGGCGACACCTCCTACGAGCAGTACTTC.

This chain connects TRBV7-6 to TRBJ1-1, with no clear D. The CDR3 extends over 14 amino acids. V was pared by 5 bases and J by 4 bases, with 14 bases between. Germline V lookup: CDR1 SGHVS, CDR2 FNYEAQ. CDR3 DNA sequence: TGTGCCAGCAGCCTTCCTGATGGGAGCACTGAAGCTTTCTTT. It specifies CASSLPDGSTEAFF.

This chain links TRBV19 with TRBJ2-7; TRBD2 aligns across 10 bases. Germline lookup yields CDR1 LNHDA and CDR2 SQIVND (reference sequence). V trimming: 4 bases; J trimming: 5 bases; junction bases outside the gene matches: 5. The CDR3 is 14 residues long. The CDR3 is CASSTSGLANEQYF. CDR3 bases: TGTGCCAGTAGTACTTCGGGACTAGCGAACGAGCAGTACTTC.

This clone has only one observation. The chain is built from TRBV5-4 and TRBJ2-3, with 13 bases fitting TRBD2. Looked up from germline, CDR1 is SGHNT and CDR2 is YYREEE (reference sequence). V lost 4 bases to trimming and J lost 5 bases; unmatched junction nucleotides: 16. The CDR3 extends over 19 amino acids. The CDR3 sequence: CASSLPGLAGSGGGDTQYF. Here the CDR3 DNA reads TGTGCCAGCAGCCTACCGGGACTAGCGGGGAGTGGGGGGGGAGATACGCAGTATTTT.

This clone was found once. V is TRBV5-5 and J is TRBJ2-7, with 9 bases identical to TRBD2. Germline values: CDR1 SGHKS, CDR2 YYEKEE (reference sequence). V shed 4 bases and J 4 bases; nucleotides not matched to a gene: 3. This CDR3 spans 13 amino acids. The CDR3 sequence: CASSGLATYEQYF. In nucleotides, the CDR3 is TGTGCCAGCAGCGGACTAGCGACGTACGAGCAGTACTTC.

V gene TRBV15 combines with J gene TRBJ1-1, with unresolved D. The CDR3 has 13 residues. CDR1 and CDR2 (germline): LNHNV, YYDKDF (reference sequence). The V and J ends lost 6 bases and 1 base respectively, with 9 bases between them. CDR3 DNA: TGTGCCACCAGGGAGACTGAGAACACTGAAGCTTTCTTT. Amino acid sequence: CATRETENTEAFF.

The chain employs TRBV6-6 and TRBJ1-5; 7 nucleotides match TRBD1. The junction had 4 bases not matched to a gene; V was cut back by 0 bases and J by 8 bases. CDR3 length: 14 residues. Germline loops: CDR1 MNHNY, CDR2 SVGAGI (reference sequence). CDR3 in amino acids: CASSYSGGVEPQHF. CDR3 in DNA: TGTGCCAGCAGTTACTCAGGGGGCGTGGAGCCCCAGCATTTT.

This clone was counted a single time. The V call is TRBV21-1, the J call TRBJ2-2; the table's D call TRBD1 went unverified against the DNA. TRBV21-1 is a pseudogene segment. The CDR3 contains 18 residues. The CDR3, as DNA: TGTGCCAGCAGCAAAGGAGTGGAGACAGGGGCTCCTACCGGGGAGCTGTTTTTT. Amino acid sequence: CASSKGVETGAPTGELFF.

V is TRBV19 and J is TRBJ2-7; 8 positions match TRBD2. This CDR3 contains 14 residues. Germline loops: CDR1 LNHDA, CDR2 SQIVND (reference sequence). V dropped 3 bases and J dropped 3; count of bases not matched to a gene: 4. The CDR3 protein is CASSIGAGDYEQYF. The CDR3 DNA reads TGTGCCAGTAGTATTGGAGCGGGGGACTACGAGCAGTACTTC.

CDR3 loop: CASSDLFRPSTDTQYF. The CDR3 nucleotides are TGTGCCAGCAGTGACCTATTTCGCCCGAGCACAGATACGCAGTATTTT. The V call is TRBV6-4, the J call TRBJ2-3; D not certain. This CDR3 region has 16 residues. The V gene's germline CDR1 is MRHNA and CDR2 SNTAGT. Trimming cost V 2 bases and J 0 bases, with 12 bases left between them.

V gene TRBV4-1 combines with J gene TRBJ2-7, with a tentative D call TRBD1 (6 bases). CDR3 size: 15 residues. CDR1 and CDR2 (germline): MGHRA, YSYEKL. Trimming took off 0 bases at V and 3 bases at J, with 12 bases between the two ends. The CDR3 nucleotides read TGCGCCAGCAGCCAAGATCGACAGGCATACTACGAGCAGTACTTC. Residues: CASSQDRQAYYEQYF.

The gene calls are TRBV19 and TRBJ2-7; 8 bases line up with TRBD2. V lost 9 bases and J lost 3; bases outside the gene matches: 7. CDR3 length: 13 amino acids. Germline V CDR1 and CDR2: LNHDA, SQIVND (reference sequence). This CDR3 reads CASAGGDFYEQYF. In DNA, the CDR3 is TGTGCCAGCGCCGGGGGGGATTTCTACGAGCAGTACTTC.